The 22 T cell receptor beta chains in this list originate from one sample, sequenced in a study of persistence of HIV-infected CD4 T cells. Nonspecific anti-CD3/anti-CD28 bead stimulation represents the broad CD4+ T cell repertoire. CD4+ T cells upregulating both CD40 ligand and CD69 were sorted as responding cells. The immunoSEQ assay was version 4, run in survey mode. Libraries were prepared by immunoSEQ multiplex PCR; TCRdb keeps only in-frame clonotypes and omits some of them. The sample includes over 35,000 clones, approximately 90% of them seen just once. Which antigens these TCRs recognize remains unknown. Here the sequenced sample was CD4+ T cells sorted from PBMCs after 18-hour stimulation, taken from a patient who received antiretroviral therapy. These receptors were obtained from an adult man with HIV who was CMV-seropositive.

The gene calls are TRBV4-1 and TRBJ1-2; the D gene is possibly TRBD1 (6 bases). CDR1 is MGHRA, CDR2 YSYEKL, per germline. The V end was cut by 0 bases, the J end by 5 bases, with 16 bases between. The length of the CDR3 is 16 residues. The chain's CDR3 is CASSQERWGPPYGYTF. DNA for the CDR3: TGCGCCAGCAGCCAAGAAAGGTGGGGGCCTCCGTATGGCTACACCTTC.

The chain links TRBV7-2 to TRBJ2-1, with no clear D. V shed 3 bases and J shed 0 bases, with 9 bases lying between them. CDR3 length: 15 amino acids. In germline, CDR1 is SGHTA, CDR2 FQGNSA. CDR3 sequence reads: CASSLPSSSYNEQFF. DNA of the CDR3: TGTGCCAGCAGCTTGCCGTCGAGCTCCTACAATGAGCAGTTCTTC.

The count of this clone is one. V is TRBV10-1 and J is TRBJ2-3; D not certain. The CDR3 extends over 13 amino acids. CDR1 is WNHNN, CDR2 SYGVQD, per germline (reference sequence). Trimming took 3 bases from V and 0 from J, leaving 4 bases between them. CDR3 residues: CASSDPSTDTQYF. DNA of the CDR3: TGCGCCAGCAGTGACCCTAGCACAGATACGCAGTATTTT.

The chain employs TRBV10-3 and TRBJ2-3; TRBD2 might be the D (7 bases). The CDR3 runs to 15 residues. The germline gives CDR1 ENHRY, CDR2 SYGVKD. Trimming removed 7 bases at V and 3 bases at J, with 17 bases between. CDR3 amino acids: CAITEGGGVTDTQYF. The DNA of the CDR3 is TGTGCCATCACCGAGGGAGGGGGAGTAACAGATACGCAGTATTTT.

The V call is TRBV11-3, the J call TRBJ2-1; 8 positions match TRBD1. The CDR3 loop spans 17 amino acids. The J segment lost 0 bases and the V segment lost 5 bases, leaving 9 bases of the junction unmatched. Per the germline V gene, CDR1 is SGHNT and CDR2 is YENEEA. The CDR3 loop is CASSLARTGTSYNEQFF. In DNA form, the CDR3 reads TGTGCCAGCAGCCTCGCTCGGACAGGGACCTCCTACAATGAGCAGTTCTTC.

This chain connects TRBV20-1 to TRBJ2-3; 10 bases map to TRBD1. In germline, CDR1 is DFQATT, CDR2 SNEGSKA (reference sequence). J was trimmed by 4 bases and V by 3 bases; bases with no gene match: 7. The CDR3 has 15 residues. CDR3 DNA: TGCAGTGCTAGTCGGTGGGACAGGGGCTCAGATACGCAGTATTTT. Translating gives CSASRWDRGSDTQYF.

About this clone: The junction departs from the called germline gene at one end, perhaps through a read error. The J gene is TRBJ2-7, the V gene TRBV5-1; no definite D call. This CDR3 region has 14 residues. Germline V gene lookup returns CDR1 SGHRS and CDR2 YFSETQ. Written as DNA, the CDR3 is TGCGCCAGCAGCTTAACAGTCCCCTCCAACGAGCAGTACTTC. Translating it yields CASSLTVPSNEQYF.

This chain connects TRBV9 to TRBJ1-3; D is unclear. The CDR3 runs to 13 residues. Germline assignment: CDR1 SGDLS and CDR2 YYNGEE. Trimming removed 4 bases at V and 4 bases at J, with 9 bases between. Written as DNA, the CDR3 is TGTGCCAGCAGCCCCCAGATGGGAAACACCATATATTTT. Protein: CASSPQMGNTIYF.

The rearrangement links TRBV3-1 (or the pseudogene TRBV3-2) to TRBJ2-6; either TRBD1 or TRBD2 may supply D (5 bases each). V lost 5 bases and J lost 3, with 17 bases in between. This CDR3 spans 17 amino acids. Germline values: CDR1 LGHDT, CDR2 YNNKEL (reference sequence). The chain's CDR3 is CASSSFGRGFGANVLTF. The CDR3, as DNA: TGTGCCAGCAGCTCCTTCGGCCGGGGCTTTGGGGCCAACGTCCTGACTTTC.

V is TRBV5-1 and J is TRBJ2-6, with 9 bases aligning to TRBD1. With 4 bases clipped from V and 0 bases from J, the junction kept 8 bases outside the gene matches. The CDR3 loop spans 18 amino acids. Germline CDR1 and CDR2: SGHRS and YFSETQ. CDR3 DNA sequence: TGCGCCAGCAGCGCCACCGGGACAGGGAACTCTGGGGCCAACGTCCTGACTTTC. Residues: CASSATGTGNSGANVLTF.

The chain carries TRBV19 and TRBJ2-1, with D perhaps given as TRBD1 or TRBD2 (5 bases each). Germline CDR1 is LNHDA and CDR2 is SQIVND (reference sequence). With 6 bases removed from V and 9 bases from J, the gap between germline ends came to 15 bases. The CDR3 has 13 residues. The CDR3 spells CASRRLGETEQFF. The CDR3 DNA reads TGTGCCAGTAGAAGGCTGGGGGAGACTGAGCAGTTCTTC.

CDR3 coding DNA: TGTGCCAGCAGCTTGTCAGGGGGCGTGGGCGAGCAGTACTTC. Protein: CASSLSGGVGEQYF. The chain uses TRBV28 and TRBJ2-7; 8 nucleotides match TRBD1. V shed 6 bases and J 6 bases; nucleotides not matched to a gene: 10. The CDR3 runs 14 residues. In germline, CDR1 is MDHEN, CDR2 SYDVKM.

A single count supports this clone. The CDR3 here is CASSSGGGTDTQYF. The CDR3, as DNA: TGCGCCAGCAGCTCCGGGGGGGGCACAGATACGCAGTATTTT. The chain couples TRBV10-1 to TRBJ2-3; 8 bases match TRBD2. CDR1 and CDR2 (germline): WNHNN, SYGVQD (reference sequence). The CDR3 contains 14 residues. After removal of 6 bases from V and 1 base from J, the junction contained 3 bases not matched to a gene.

This chain links TRBV10-3 with TRBJ2-7, with D possibly TRBD2 on 6 matching bases. V was trimmed by 11 bases and J by 2 bases, leaving 19 bases between them. CDR1 is ENHRY, CDR2 SYGVKD, per germline. The CDR3 covers 14 residues. The CDR3 bases are TGTGCCGCCGGGGGTACTCGGGAACCCTACGAGCAGTACTTC. Its translation is CAAGGTREPYEQYF.

This chain joins TRBV2 and TRBJ2-3; D gene uncertain. Trimming removed 5 bases at V and 2 bases at J, with 5 bases between. The CDR3 loop spans 12 amino acids. The germline CDR1 and CDR2 sequences are SNHLY and FYNNEI. CDR3 nucleotides: TGTGCCAGCAGTTGGAACACAGATACGCAGTATTTT. As protein: CASSWNTDTQYF. The whole variable domain, filled in from reference TRBV2 and TRBJ2-3, reads EPEVTQTPSHQVTQMGQEVILRCVPISNHLYFYWYRQILGQKVEFLVSFYNNEISEKSEIFDDQFSVERPDGSNFTLKIRSTKLEDSAMYFCASSWNTDTQYFGPGTRLTVL.

This sequence joins TRBV5-4 and TRBJ2-7; D possibly corresponds to TRBD1 (6 bases). V lost 5 bases and J lost 6, with 18 bases in between. CDR1 is SGHNT, CDR2 YYREEE, per germline (reference sequence). This CDR3 has 14 amino acids. In DNA, the CDR3 is TGTGCCAGCAGTCCCCCGGGACAAAAAGGCGAGCAGTACTTC. Amino acids: CASSPPGQKGEQYF.

This rearrangement joins TRBV30 to TRBJ1-2, with 8 bases matching TRBD1. There are 13 residues in the CDR3. J lost 7 bases, V lost 0 bases, and 4 bases had no gene match. Germline V gene lookup returns CDR1 GTSNPN and CDR2 SVGIG (reference sequence). CDR3 sequence: CAWSVAGGLGYTF. The CDR3 DNA is TGTGCCTGGAGTGTGGCAGGGGGCCTTGGCTACACCTTC. Full variable domain (rest looked up from reference TRBV30 and TRBJ1-2): SQTIHQWPATLVQPVGSPLSLECTVEGTSNPNLYWYRQAAGRGLQLLFYSVGIGQISSEVPQNLSASRPQDRQFILSSKKLLLSDSGFYLCAWSVAGGLGYTFGSGTRLTVV.

V usage is TRBV5-1 and J usage is TRBJ2-7; no clear D gene. V dropped 1 base and J dropped 1 base, with 12 bases sitting between them. The CDR3 has 15 amino acids. From germline, CDR1 is SGHRS and CDR2 YFSETQ. The CDR3 DNA sequence: TGCGCCAGCAGCTTGCATCAGATGACTTCCTACGAGCAGTACTTC. Translation gives CASSLHQMTSYEQYF.

The V and J genes are TRBV7-6 and TRBJ2-7, with 8 bases identical to TRBD2. CDR1 is SGHVS, CDR2 FNYEAQ, per germline. V lost 2 bases to trimming and J lost 3 bases; unmatched junction nucleotides: 9. The CDR3 is made up of 16 amino acids. In nucleotides, the CDR3 is TGTGCCAGCAGCTTAATCGGGGGGGGCAGGGTCTACGAGCAGTACTTC. Translating gives CASSLIGGGRVYEQYF.

The chain combines TRBV28 with TRBJ1-1; D gene uncertain. The length of the CDR3 is 13 residues. V dropped 6 bases and J dropped 2 bases, with 10 bases sitting between them. The germline gives CDR1 MDHEN, CDR2 SYDVKM. Written as DNA, the CDR3 is TGTGCCAGCAGCCAAAGTCGAAACACTGAAGCTTTCTTT. Amino acids: CASSQSRNTEAFF.

The chain is built from TRBV27 and TRBJ2-2; D is unresolved. The CDR3 has 14 amino acids. V was pared by 7 bases and J by 1 base, with 10 bases between. Germline-derived CDR1 and CDR2 are MNHEY and SMNVEV (reference sequence). CDR3: CASNVAENTGELFF. The CDR3 DNA follows: TGTGCCAGCAATGTGGCGGAGAACACCGGGGAGCTGTTTTTT.

The V gene is TRBV24-1, the J gene TRBJ2-7, with D maybe TRBD1 (6 bases). The germline V and J ends were trimmed by 4 bases and 7 bases, with 25 bases remaining between them. Germline assignment: CDR1 KGHDR and CDR2 SFDVKD. The CDR3 has 17 amino acids. The DNA for the CDR3 is TGTGCCACCAGTGACTTGGACAGTTCGGGTTCTTTGGGAGAGCAGTACTTC. This gives the protein CATSDLDSSGSLGEQYF.